A single sample gave rise to the 30 T cell receptor beta chains below, sequenced in a study of shared clonotypes between healthy human individuals. CD45RO-negative, CCR7-selected cells formed the naive CD8 fraction, which excluded terminally differentiated effector memory CD45RA+ cells. Repertoires were generated with immunoSEQ multiplex PCR, while TCRdb's copy carries only in-frame clones and drops some. This table holds about 800,000 clones, about 96% found once. Sequencing was done on a sample of naive CD8+ T cells sorted from blood. The receptors come from a young man in good health.

The rearrangement joins TRBV6-5 to TRBJ1-2; D might be TRBD1 (6 bases). This CDR3 is 15 amino acids long. Trimming removed 0 bases from V and 8 bases from J, with 16 bases in between. CDR1 is MNHEY and CDR2 is SVGAGI in the germline V gene. CDR3 coding DNA: TGTGCCAGCAGTTACTCGCACAGGGCCGGAGAGGGCTACACCTTC. Amino acid sequence: CASSYSHRAGEGYTF.

The chain has TRBV19 and TRBJ2-1; D is uncertain. Deletions cut 5 bases from V and 10 bases from J, with 18 bases between. CDR3 length: 14 amino acids. CDR1 and CDR2 (germline): LNHDA, SQIVND (reference sequence). The CDR3 loop reads CASSPDARPDEQFF. The CDR3 DNA follows: TGTGCCAGTAGTCCCGACGCCCGACCGGACGAGCAGTTCTTC.

The J gene is TRBJ1-1, the V gene TRBV9; D unclear. Looked up from germline, CDR1 is SGDLS and CDR2 is YYNGEE. Trimming removed 8 bases from V and 5 bases from J, with 13 bases in between. The CDR3 consists of 12 residues. The CDR3 protein is CASRGDGTEAFF. The CDR3 DNA sequence: TGTGCCAGTCGGGGAGATGGGACTGAAGCTTTCTTT.

This clone was observed a few times. The CDR3 region is CASSLRLAGGPGADTQYF. In nucleotides, the CDR3 is TGTGCCAGCAGCCTACGACTAGCGGGAGGGCCGGGTGCAGATACGCAGTATTTT. This chain connects TRBV11-2 to TRBJ2-3; 14 bases are shared with TRBD2. The CDR3 runs to 18 residues. Germline CDR1 is SGHAT and CDR2 is FQNNGV. The ends lost 5 bases at V and 4 bases at J; junction bases unmatched: 11.

The V and J genes are TRBV7-8 and TRBJ2-7; 10 bases match TRBD1. CDR3 length: 13 amino acids. V lost 5 bases to trimming and J lost 6 bases; unmatched junction nucleotides: 4. Germline V gives CDR1 SGHVS, CDR2 FQNEAQ. The CDR3 sequence is CASSEGTGAEQYF. CDR3 bases: TGTGCCAGCAGCGAAGGGACAGGGGCCGAGCAGTACTTC.

The chain carries TRBV29-1 and TRBJ1-4; D remains unclear. V dropped 0 bases and J dropped 9 bases, with 17 bases sitting between them. Germline V gene sequence: CDR1 SQVTM, CDR2 ANQGSEA. CDR3 length: 15 amino acids. The CDR3 region has the DNA TGCAGCGTTGAAGAGGACTACTCGGTAGCGAAAAAACTGTTTTTT. This encodes CSVEEDYSVAKKLFF.

V is TRBV27 and J is TRBJ2-1, with 12 bases matching TRBD2. The CDR3 is made up of 17 amino acids. V gave up 5 bases and J gave up 5 bases; unmatched junction bases: 10. Per the germline V gene, CDR1 is MNHEY and CDR2 is SMNVEV (reference sequence). CDR3 in DNA: TGTGCCAGCAGTCCTCGAAAAGGACTAGCGGGAAACAATGAGCAGTTCTTC. Translated: CASSPRKGLAGNNEQFF.

This chain joins TRBV27 and TRBJ2-1; D gene ambiguous. This CDR3 is 13 amino acids long. The V end was cut by 3 bases, the J end by 7 bases, with 10 bases between. Germline-derived CDR1 and CDR2 are MNHEY and SMNVEV (reference sequence). The chain's CDR3 is CASSFLLGNEQFF. CDR3 in DNA: TGTGCCAGCAGTTTCTTACTTGGGAATGAGCAGTTCTTC.

V and J are TRBV11-3 and TRBJ2-5; 7 nucleotides agree with TRBD1. V was pared by 5 bases and J by 2 bases, with 8 bases of the junction left unmatched. Germline CDR1 reads SGHNT; CDR2 reads YENEEA. The CDR3 length is 15 residues. In DNA form, the CDR3 reads TGTGCCAGCAGCGCCCCCGGGACAGAACAAGAGACCCAGTACTTC. This encodes CASSAPGTEQETQYF.

The V gene is TRBV5-6, the J gene TRBJ2-7; D is possibly TRBD2 (6 bases). The CDR3 loop spans 14 amino acids. In germline, CDR1 is SGHDT, CDR2 YYEEEE. Trimming took 6 bases from V and 4 from J, leaving 17 bases between them. This chain's CDR3 is CASTPSGLLYEQYF. CDR3 nucleotide sequence: TGTGCCAGCACCCCTTCGGGACTGCTATACGAGCAGTACTTC.

This rearrangement joins TRBV6-5 to TRBJ2-3, with 10 bases fitting TRBD2. The CDR3 runs 14 residues. Germline V lookup: CDR1 MNHEY, CDR2 SVGAGI. V dropped 8 bases and J dropped 3; count of bases not matched to a gene: 5. CDR3 amino acids: CASSYSGRTDTQYF. CDR3 DNA sequence: TGTGCCAGCTCATATAGCGGGAGGACAGATACGCAGTATTTT.

This chain connects TRBV19 to TRBJ2-7; D gene unclear. Per germline, CDR1 LNHDA and CDR2 SQIVND (reference sequence). The V and J ends lost 5 bases and 3 bases respectively, with 11 bases between them. The CDR3 is 13 residues long. Here the CDR3 reads CASSLEMGYEQYF. In nucleotides, the CDR3 is TGTGCCAGTAGTCTCGAGATGGGCTACGAGCAGTACTTC.

The V call is TRBV4-3, the J call TRBJ2-2; 7 bases align to TRBD2. J lost 2 bases, V lost 4 bases, and 7 bases had no gene match. The germline V gene has CDR1 LGHNA and CDR2 YSLEER. The CDR3 is made up of 16 amino acids. For the CDR3, the DNA is TGCGCCAGCAGCCCGTTCGGGGGGACCAACACCGGGGAGCTGTTTTTT. It codes for CASSPFGGTNTGELFF.

In the case of this clone: This sample includes further DNA sequences coding for the same CDR3. The chain combines TRBV5-6 with TRBJ2-7, with D unresolved. V lost 0 bases to trimming and J lost 2 bases, with 6 bases between them. CDR3 size: 13 residues. Germline assignment: CDR1 SGHDT and CDR2 YYEEEE. The DNA of the CDR3 is TGTGCCAGCAGCTTGGACCCTACCTACGAGCAGTACTTC. This sequence encodes CASSLDPTYEQYF.

The rearrangement links TRBV12-5 to TRBJ2-5, with 7 nucleotides matching TRBD2. This CDR3 is 15 amino acids long. Germline values: CDR1 LGHNT, CDR2 FRNRAP. With 3 bases clipped from V and 2 bases from J, the junction kept 6 bases outside the gene matches. The CDR3 DNA reads as TGTGCTAGTGGTTTAGGCGGGAGCCTACAAGAGACCCAGTACTTC. It yields the protein CASGLGGSLQETQYF.

This chain uses TRBV6-1 with TRBJ2-5; 7 bases match TRBD1. Unmatched junction bases numbered 7, after V lost 7 bases and J lost 2 bases. The CDR3 extends over 14 amino acids. Germline V CDR1 and CDR2: MNHNS, SASEGT. The CDR3 bases are TGTGCCAGCATGAGGACAGGTGGGCAAGAGACCCAGTACTTC. This gives the protein CASMRTGGQETQYF.

The chain carries TRBV9 and TRBJ2-1, with 7 bases matching TRBD2. V gave up 4 bases and J gave up 4 bases; unmatched junction bases: 17. CDR3 length: 18 residues. Germline V gene sequence: CDR1 SGDLS, CDR2 YYNGEE. The DNA for the CDR3 is TGTGCCAGCAGCTCGGGACTACCCCCGTCGGTTGTTTACAATGAGCAGTTCTTC. Translation: CASSSGLPPSVVYNEQFF.

This sequence joins TRBV7-9 and TRBJ1-4, with 10 bases that match TRBD1. The CDR3 has 14 residues. V was pared by 5 bases and J by 3 bases, with 0 bases of the junction left unmatched. From germline, CDR1 is SEHNR and CDR2 FQNEAQ (reference sequence). DNA for the CDR3: TGTGCCAGCAGCGGGACAGGGGCTAATGAAAAACTGTTTTTT. It yields the protein CASSGTGANEKLFF. Full variable domain (outside the CDR3, taken from reference TRBV7-9 and TRBJ1-4): DTGVSQNPRHKITKRGQNVTFRCDPISEHNRLYWYRQTLGQGPEFLTYFQNEAQLEKSRLLSDRFSAERPKGSFSTLEIQRTEQGDSAMYLCASSGTGANEKLFFGSGTQLSVL.

The rearrangement uses TRBV7-9 and TRBJ2-1, with TRBD1 as a possible D gene (6 bases). CDR3 length equals 13 residues. CDR1 and CDR2 from the germline V gene are SEHNR and FQNEAQ (reference sequence). V was cut by 5 bases and J by 14 bases, with 19 bases left in between. Written as DNA, the CDR3 is TGTGCCAGCAGCACCCGGACAGCCGGAGGCGAGTTCTTC. Amino acids: CASSTRTAGGEFF.

This clone appeared a single time. V and J are TRBV19 and TRBJ2-1; 9 bases fit TRBD2. The ends lost 5 bases at V and 6 bases at J; junction bases unmatched: 11. Germline assignment: CDR1 LNHDA and CDR2 SQIVND (reference sequence). The CDR3 extends over 16 amino acids. The CDR3 coding sequence is TGTGCCAGTAGTGCTTCGTTAGCGGGAGAGGTCAATGAGCAGTTCTTC. It specifies CASSASLAGEVNEQFF. Complete variable domain (other parts from reference TRBV19 and TRBJ2-1): DGGITQSPKYLFRKEGQNVTLSCEQNLNHDAMYWYRQDPGQGLRLIYYSQIVNDFQKGDIAEGYSVSREKKESFPLTVTSAQKNPTAFYLCASSASLAGEVNEQFFGPGTRLTVL.

This chain uses TRBV30 with TRBJ2-1; TRBD1 or TRBD2 may be the D gene (5 bases each). Trimming cost V 3 bases and J 5 bases, with 26 bases left between them. Per germline, CDR1 GTSNPN and CDR2 SVGIG (reference sequence). The CDR3 extends over 18 amino acids. The CDR3 coding sequence is TGTGCCTGGAGCCCCACCTGGACCGGGGCACCCGGCGACAATGAGCAGTTCTTC. Protein sequence: CAWSPTWTGAPGDNEQFF.

The J gene is TRBJ2-3, the V gene TRBV27, with D possibly TRBD2 on 6 matching bases. V was cut by 6 bases and J by 2 bases, with 12 bases left in between. Germline CDR1 reads MNHEY; CDR2 reads SMNVEV (reference sequence). The CDR3 consists of 14 residues. The CDR3 is CASSGSGPTDTQYF. Written as DNA, the CDR3 is TGTGCCAGCAGCGGTAGCGGACCCACAGATACGCAGTATTTT.

The chain couples TRBV9 to TRBJ2-1, with 9 bases identical to TRBD2. J lost 9 bases, V lost 0 bases, and 7 bases had no gene match. The CDR3 sequence is 15 residues long. The germline CDR1 and CDR2 sequences are SGDLS and YYNGEE. CDR3: CASSVVVAGEGEQFF. The CDR3, as DNA: TGTGCCAGCAGCGTAGTTGTAGCGGGAGAGGGTGAGCAGTTCTTC.

The CDR3 nucleotides are TGTGCCAGCAGCTTGTTCGGTTCCGGGGAGCTGTTTTTT. Protein: CASSLFGSGELFF. The V and J genes are TRBV5-6 and TRBJ2-2; D is unclear. Trimming took off 1 base at V and 6 bases at J, with 7 bases between the two ends. CDR1 is SGHDT, CDR2 YYEEEE, per germline. The CDR3 spans 13 residues.

V usage is TRBV5-1 and J usage is TRBJ2-1; 7 bases align to TRBD2. CDR1 is SGHRS, CDR2 YFSETQ, per germline. This CDR3 has 16 amino acids. V lost 6 bases and J lost 0; bases outside the gene matches: 9. CDR3 loop: CASTFSGSSSYNEQFF. Written as DNA, the CDR3 is TGCGCCAGCACCTTTAGCGGGTCCAGCTCCTACAATGAGCAGTTCTTC.

The V and J genes are TRBV7-9 and TRBJ2-7; 10 positions agree with TRBD2. CDR3 length: 15 residues. J was trimmed by 3 bases and V by 5 bases; bases with no gene match: 7. The germline CDR1 and CDR2 sequences are SEHNR and FQNEAQ (reference sequence). The CDR3 coding sequence is TGTGCCAGCAGCCCGAGACTAGCGGGCCACTACGAGCAGTACTTC. It is translated as CASSPRLAGHYEQYF.

The J gene is TRBJ2-7, the V gene TRBV2; D is unclear. The germline V gene has CDR1 SNHLY and CDR2 FYNNEI. V was pared by 6 bases and J by 6 bases, with 24 bases between. The CDR3 sequence is 16 residues long. This chain's CDR3 is CASRYVRHMSSLEQYF. The DNA of the CDR3 is TGTGCCAGCAGATATGTTAGACACATGTCCTCTCTCGAGCAGTACTTC.

The chain uses TRBV5-6 and TRBJ1-5; no firm D call. Germline CDR1 reads SGHDT; CDR2 reads YYEEEE. This CDR3 is 14 amino acids long. Trimming removed 1 base at V and 5 bases at J, with 10 bases between. The DNA for the CDR3 is TGTGCCAGCAGCTTGTGGGAGGACTATCAGCCCCAGCATTTT. This gives the protein CASSLWEDYQPQHF. The entire variable domain, with the rest obtained from reference TRBV5-6 and TRBJ1-5, is as follows: DAGVTQSPTHLIKTRGQQVTLRCSPKSGHDTVSWYQQALGQGPQFIFQYYEEEERQRGNFPDRFSGHQFPNYSSELNVNALLLGDSALYLCASSLWEDYQPQHFGDGTRLSIL.

The chain links TRBV5-1 to TRBJ1-1; 9 bases match TRBD1. This CDR3 is 16 amino acids long. Trimming removed 3 bases from V and 2 bases from J; junction bases left unmatched: 8. CDR1 and CDR2 from the germline V gene are SGHRS and YFSETQ. The CDR3 region has the DNA TGCGCCAGCAGCTCGGGACAGGGAGTAGGCAACACTGAAGCTTTCTTT. This translates into CASSSGQGVGNTEAFF.

This chain uses TRBV9 with TRBJ2-5, with D unclear. Germline CDR1 is SGDLS and CDR2 is YYNGEE. This CDR3 comprises 13 residues. With 3 bases removed from V and 1 base from J, the gap between germline ends came to 7 bases. For the CDR3, the DNA is TGTGCCAGCAGCGATACTGGCCAAGAGACCCAGTACTTC. The encoded protein is CASSDTGQETQYF.